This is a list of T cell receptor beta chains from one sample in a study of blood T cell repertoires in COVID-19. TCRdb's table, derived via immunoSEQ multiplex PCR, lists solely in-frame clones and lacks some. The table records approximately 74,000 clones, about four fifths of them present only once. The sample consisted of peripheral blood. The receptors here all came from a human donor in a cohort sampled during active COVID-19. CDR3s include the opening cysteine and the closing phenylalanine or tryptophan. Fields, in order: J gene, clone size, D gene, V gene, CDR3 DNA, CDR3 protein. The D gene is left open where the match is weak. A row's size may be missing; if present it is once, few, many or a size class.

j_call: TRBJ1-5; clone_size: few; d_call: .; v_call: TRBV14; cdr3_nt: TGTGCCAGCAGCCAAGATCGGCAGCCCCAGCATTTT; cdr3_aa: CASSQDRQPQHF
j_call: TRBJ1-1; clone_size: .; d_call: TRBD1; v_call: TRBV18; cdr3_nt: TGTGCCAGCTCACCAAAAACAGGGGGAGACACTGAAGCTTTCTTT; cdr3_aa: CASSPKTGGDTEAFF
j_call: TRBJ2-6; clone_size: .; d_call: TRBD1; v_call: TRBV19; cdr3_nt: TGTGCCAGTAGTATAACAGGGGGCTCTGGGGCCAACGTCCTGACTTTC; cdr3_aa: CASSITGGSGANVLTF
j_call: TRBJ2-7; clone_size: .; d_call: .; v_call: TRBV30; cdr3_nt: TGTGCCTGGAGTCGCCGGGTGTACGAGCAGTACTTC; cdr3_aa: CAWSRRVYEQYF
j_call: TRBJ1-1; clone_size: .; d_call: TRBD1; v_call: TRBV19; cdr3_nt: TGTGCCAGTAGTCCTCAGGGGGGCACTGAAGCTTTCTTT; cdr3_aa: CASSPQGGTEAFF
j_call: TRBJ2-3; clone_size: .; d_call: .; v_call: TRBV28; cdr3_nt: TGTGCCAGCAGTGCACAGGGTGTTAGAAGCACAGATACGCAGTATTTT; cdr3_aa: CASSAQGVRSTDTQYF
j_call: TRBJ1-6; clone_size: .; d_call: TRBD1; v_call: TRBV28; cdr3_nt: TGTGCCAGCAGTACGAACAGGGGGGGTTCACCCCTCCACTTT; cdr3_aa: CASSTNRGGSPLHF
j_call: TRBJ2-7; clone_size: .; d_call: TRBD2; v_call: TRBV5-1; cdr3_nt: TGCGCCAGCAGCCGAAGTCTAGCGGGGCAGAGCTCCTACGAGCAGTACTTC; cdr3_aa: CASSRSLAGQSSYEQYF
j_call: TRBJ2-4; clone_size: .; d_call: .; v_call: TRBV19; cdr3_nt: TGTGCCAGTAGTACCAGGGGTTCTGACATTCAGTACTTC; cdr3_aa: CASSTRGSDIQYF
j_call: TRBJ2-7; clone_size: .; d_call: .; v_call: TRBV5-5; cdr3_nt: TGTGCCAGCAGCCACAACTACGAGCAGTACTTC; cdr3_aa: CASSHNYEQYF
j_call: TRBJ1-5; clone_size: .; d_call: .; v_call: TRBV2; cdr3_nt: TGTGCCAGCAGTGAGAGTGGCGGCCGATTGGGTCAGCCCCAGCATTTT; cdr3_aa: CASSESGGRLGQPQHF
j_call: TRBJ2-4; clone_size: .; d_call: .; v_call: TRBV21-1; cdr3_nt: TGTGCCAGCAGCAAAGAGCGGACAGAAAACCCTTTAGCCAAAAACATTCAGTACTTC; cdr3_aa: CASSKERTENPLAKNIQYF
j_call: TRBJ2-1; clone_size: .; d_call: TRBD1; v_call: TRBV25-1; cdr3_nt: TGTGCCAGCAGTGAAACCACCCATCCGGGACAGGGACCCAATGAGCAGTTCTTC; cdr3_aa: CASSETTHPGQGPNEQFF
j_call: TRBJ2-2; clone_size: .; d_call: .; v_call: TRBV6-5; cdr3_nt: TGTGCCAGCAGAGCAACAACAGGGACCGGGGAGCTGTTTTTT; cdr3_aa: CASRATTGTGELFF